This TCR beta chain was profiled in a study of blood T cell repertoires in COVID-19. Across about two dozen US areas, participants ranged in age from about 18 to 90 years. Authors' processing steps: Estimation of nucleated cell counts relied on the amplification of reference gene primers. The data were produced by immunoSEQ multiplex PCR, yet TCRdb's version contains in-frame clones alone and is incomplete. The D gene and trimming were derived from the DNA, and the V and J assignments and clone size from that table. Of 200,000 to 250,000 clones listed, 84% are singletons. The sequencing sample was made of PBMCs or T cells enriched from blood (not recorded which). This receptor was obtained from a woman between 35 and 50 years old who had recovered from COVID-19.

Written as DNA, the CDR3 is TGCGCCAGCAGCAGCCCTAGCGGGAGTTGGAATGAGCAGTTCTTC. This translates into CASSSPSGSWNEQFF. V and J are TRBV5-1 and TRBJ2-1; TRBD2 agrees at 10 bases. Losses at the gene ends were 4 bases for V and 7 bases for J; bases not matched to a gene: 8. The CDR3 length is 15 residues. The germline CDR1 and CDR2 sequences are SGHRS and YFSETQ.